The 26 T cell receptor beta chains below were found in one sample sequenced in a study of cytomegalovirus exposure and HLA in healthy donors. PCR used 60 Vbeta primers and 13 Jbeta primers. Libraries were prepared by immunoSEQ multiplex PCR; TCRdb keeps only in-frame clonotypes and omits some of them. The sample records 100,000 or so clones, 60% to 85% being singletons. Sequencing input: PBMCs. These receptor sequences come from a woman aged 40 to 50 in good health and CMV-seropositive.

This chain joins TRBV20-1 and TRBJ1-1, with D uncertain. The CDR3 sequence is 9 residues long. Germline CDR1 reads DFQATT; CDR2 reads SNEGSKA (reference sequence). Deletions cut 8 bases from V and 11 bases from J, with 12 bases between. The CDR3 sequence is CSPSESAFF. The CDR3 nucleotides read TGCAGTCCTTCGGAGTCGGCTTTCTTT.

The chain recombines TRBV4-3 with TRBJ2-7, with TRBD2 as a possible D gene (7 bases). Trimming pared 8 bases from V and 0 bases from J, leaving 32 bases between. CDR1 is LGHNA, CDR2 YSLEER, per germline. CDR3 size: 20 residues. The CDR3 reads CASLNTTYLQPGGPSYEQYF. As DNA, the CDR3 is TGCGCCAGCCTTAATACAACCTATCTCCAGCCCGGGGGGCCCTCCTACGAGCAGTACTTC.

V and J are TRBV4-1 and TRBJ1-5; TRBD1 is a possible D gene (6 bases). The CDR3 is 16 residues long. V lost 4 bases, J lost 7 bases, and 20 bases lay in between. CDR1 and CDR2 from the germline V gene are MGHRA and YSYEKL. The CDR3 loop is CASSPVGGRGRQPQHF. In nucleotides, the CDR3 is TGCGCCAGCAGCCCCGTTGGGGGCCGGGGCCGGCAGCCCCAGCATTTT.

The V and J genes are TRBV7-9 and TRBJ1-2, with 8 bases that match TRBD1. V shed 5 bases and J 3 bases; nucleotides not matched to a gene: 8. Per germline, CDR1 SEHNR and CDR2 FQNEAQ (reference sequence). This CDR3 has 15 residues. CDR3 amino acids: CASSQGAGTDYGYTF. CDR3 bases: TGTGCCAGCAGCCAGGGGGCTGGGACAGACTATGGCTACACCTTC.

V gene TRBV5-4 combines with J gene TRBJ2-3, with 8 bases fitting TRBD2. The CDR3 totals 15 residues. Germline CDR1 SGHNT, CDR2 YYREEE (reference sequence). The V gene end was trimmed by 0 bases and the J gene end by 2 bases; junction bases not matched to a gene: 2. The CDR3 loop is CASSLGGGTTDTQYF. In DNA form, the CDR3 reads TGTGCCAGCAGCTTGGGCGGGGGGACCACAGATACGCAGTATTTT.

The rearrangement uses TRBV10-3 and TRBJ1-1; D ambiguous. The V and J ends lost 0 bases and 4 bases respectively, with 15 bases between them. This CDR3 region has 16 residues. The germline V gene has CDR1 ENHRY and CDR2 SYGVKD. The CDR3 protein is CAISESKVSTGTEAFF. CDR3 coding DNA: TGTGCCATCAGTGAGTCAAAGGTATCGACGGGCACTGAAGCTTTCTTT.

The chain recombines TRBV5-1 with TRBJ1-2; D not certain. The germline V gene has CDR1 SGHRS and CDR2 YFSETQ. V lost 0 bases and J lost 1, with 7 bases in between. This CDR3 has 14 residues. The CDR3: CASSLDGLNYGYTF. The CDR3 nucleotides are TGCGCCAGCAGCTTGGATGGACTTAACTATGGCTACACCTTC. Using reference TRBV5-1 and TRBJ1-2 for the parts outside the CDR3, the full variable domain is KAGVTQTPRYLIKTRGQQVTLSCSPISGHRSVSWYQQTPGQGLQFLFEYFSETQRNKGNFPGRFSGRQFSNSRSEMNVSTLELGDSALYLCASSLDGLNYGYTFGSGTRLTVV.

This clone showed up just a few times. V and J are TRBV5-1 and TRBJ2-1; D possibly corresponds to TRBD1 (6 bases). V was shortened by 6 bases and J by 2 bases, with 15 bases between the two germline ends. CDR1 is SGHRS and CDR2 is YFSETQ in the germline V gene. The CDR3 runs to 15 residues. This CDR3 reads CASKSLTGAYNEQFF. CDR3 nucleotide sequence: TGCGCCAGCAAATCTTTGACAGGAGCCTACAATGAGCAGTTCTTC. The full variable domain, its missing parts supplied by reference TRBV5-1 and TRBJ2-1, is KAGVTQTPRYLIKTRGQQVTLSCSPISGHRSVSWYQQTPGQGLQFLFEYFSETQRNKGNFPGRFSGRQFSNSRSEMNVSTLELGDSALYLCASKSLTGAYNEQFFGPGTRLTVL.

V usage is TRBV28 and J usage is TRBJ2-1; TRBD1 matches 7 bases. This CDR3 is built from 12 residues. Germline CDR1 reads MDHEN; CDR2 reads SYDVKM. The CDR3 loop reads CATSRGYNEQFF. CDR3 nucleotide sequence: TGTGCTACGAGCAGGGGGTACAATGAGCAGTTCTTC. The full variable domain, with the rest looked up from reference TRBV28 and TRBJ2-1, is DVKVTQSSRYLVKRTGEKVFLECVQDMDHENMFWYRQDPGLGLRLIYFSYDVKMKEKGDIPEGYSVSREKKERFSLILESASTNQTSMYLCATSRGYNEQFFGPGTRLTVL.

This clone was seen a single time. This chain uses TRBV7-2 with TRBJ2-3, with D perhaps matching TRBD1 (5 bases). V lost 2 bases and J lost 6, with 27 bases in between. Per germline, CDR1 SGHTA and CDR2 FQGNSA. This CDR3 contains 19 residues. The CDR3 is CASSLYVGQKGHVSDTQYF. CDR3 sequence (DNA): TGTGCCAGCAGCTTATACGTAGGTCAAAAAGGACACGTGTCGGATACGCAGTATTTT.

The chain uses TRBV21-1 and TRBJ2-3; TRBD1 is taken as the D call from the table, unchecked against the DNA. TRBV21-1 is designated a pseudogene. The CDR3 is 17 residues long. CDR3 DNA sequence: TGTGCCAGCAGCCCCCGGCCAGAACCGGCTACAGTTGATACGCAGTATTTT. Protein product: CASSPRPEPATVDTQYF.

V and J are TRBV5-6 and TRBJ2-3; 7 bases map to TRBD1. V lost 2 bases and J lost 0; bases outside the gene matches: 12. From germline, CDR1 is SGHDT and CDR2 YYEEEE. The CDR3 contains 18 residues. The CDR3 loop is CASSLFTGAAISTDTQYF. The CDR3 DNA sequence: TGTGCCAGCAGCTTATTTACAGGGGCCGCCATAAGCACAGATACGCAGTATTTT.

This chain links TRBV19 with TRBJ1-1, with unresolved D. The CDR3 covers 13 residues. Per the germline V gene, CDR1 is LNHDA and CDR2 is SQIVND (reference sequence). Deletions cut 6 bases from V and 6 bases from J, with 14 bases between. The CDR3 loop reads CASSLQVGAEAFF. CDR3 in DNA: TGTGCCAGTAGCCTACAAGTGGGCGCTGAAGCTTTCTTT.

This rearrangement joins TRBV11-2 to TRBJ2-1; 7 bases line up with TRBD2. Trimming took 4 bases from V and 2 from J; bases not matched to a gene: 8. Looked up from germline, CDR1 is SGHAT and CDR2 is FQNNGV. CDR3 length: 16 residues. DNA of the CDR3: TGTGCCAGCAGCTCCCAGGTGGCGGGGGCCTACAATGAGCAGTTCTTC. This translates into CASSSQVAGAYNEQFF.

The chain is built from TRBV28 and TRBJ2-2, with D possibly TRBD2 on 6 matching bases. The CDR3 contains 16 residues. With 1 base removed from V and 4 bases from J, the gap between germline ends came to 13 bases. CDR1 MDHEN and CDR2 SYDVKM come from the germline V gene. The CDR3 DNA is TGTGCCAGCAGTTTATTAGGCCGGGGGAGCACCGGGGAGCTGTTTTTT. Translated: CASSLLGRGSTGELFF.

This rearrangement joins TRBV5-1 to TRBJ1-4; 11 bases map to TRBD1. The CDR3 consists of 14 residues. After removal of 3 bases from V and 8 bases from J, the junction contained 3 bases not matched to a gene. Germline V CDR1 and CDR2: SGHRS, YFSETQ. This CDR3 reads CASSSDRGREKLFF. The CDR3 nucleotides read TGCGCCAGCAGCTCGGACAGGGGGCGCGAAAAACTGTTTTTT.

V and J are TRBV19 and TRBJ1-5, with a weak D call TRBD1 (6 bases). V lost 3 bases and J 8 bases, leaving 11 bases between the germline ends. The CDR3 loop spans 13 amino acids. CDR1 LNHDA and CDR2 SQIVND come from the germline V gene (reference sequence). CDR3 protein: CASSMGGLKPQHF. The DNA of the CDR3 is TGTGCCAGTAGTATGGGGGGGCTGAAGCCCCAGCATTTT.

The genes are TRBV28 and TRBJ1-5, with D maybe TRBD1 (5 bases). This CDR3 spans 14 amino acids. V lost 6 bases to trimming and J lost 2 bases, with 11 bases between them. Germline CDR1 MDHEN, CDR2 SYDVKM. CDR3 residues: CASRRGERNQPQHF. As DNA, the CDR3 is TGTGCCAGCAGACGGGGGGAGCGCAATCAGCCCCAGCATTTT. The full variable domain, in which reference TRBV28 and TRBJ1-5 provide the parts outside the CDR3, is DVKVTQSSRYLVKRTGEKVFLECVQDMDHENMFWYRQDPGLGLRLIYFSYDVKMKEKGDIPEGYSVSREKKERFSLILESASTNQTSMYLCASRRGERNQPQHFGDGTRLSIL.

The chain combines TRBV19 with TRBJ1-1; 8 bases line up with TRBD1. The CDR3 sequence is 18 residues long. Germline-derived CDR1 and CDR2 are LNHDA and SQIVND (reference sequence). Unmatched junction bases numbered 10, after V lost 1 base and J lost 0 bases. The CDR3 is CASSIALVARGLNTEAFF. CDR3 nucleotides: TGTGCCAGTAGTATAGCCCTCGTGGCCAGGGGGCTGAACACTGAAGCTTTCTTT.

This clone came up a few times. The chain employs TRBV7-2 and TRBJ2-3; D uncertain. This CDR3 has 13 amino acids. With 5 bases removed from V and 5 bases from J, the gap between germline ends came to 11 bases. Per the germline V gene, CDR1 is SGHTA and CDR2 is FQGNSA. Here the CDR3 DNA reads TGTGCCAGCAGCCCCGGCCGCGGAGATACGCAGTATTTT. This codes for CASSPGRGDTQYF.

The chain employs TRBV19 and TRBJ2-1; 15 positions match TRBD2. The CDR3 consists of 19 residues. CDR1 is LNHDA, CDR2 SQIVND, per germline (reference sequence). J gave up 0 bases and V 1 base, and 4 bases lay outside the gene matches. In DNA form, the CDR3 reads TGTGCCAGTAGTATAGTCGGACTAGCGGGAGGGACCTCCTACAATGAGCAGTTCTTC. Its protein product is CASSIVGLAGGTSYNEQFF.

The V and J genes are TRBV13 and TRBJ1-1; 7 bases align to TRBD1. Germline V gives CDR1 PRHDT, CDR2 FYEKMQ (reference sequence). J lost 3 bases, V lost 5 bases, and 6 bases had no gene match. This CDR3 spans 14 amino acids. As DNA, the CDR3 is TGTGCCAGCAGCCCACGACAGGGATACACTGAAGCTTTCTTT. Translating gives CASSPRQGYTEAFF.

The chain recombines TRBV28 with TRBJ1-5; D is perhaps TRBD1 (5 bases). Looked up from germline, CDR1 is MDHEN and CDR2 is SYDVKM. CDR3 length equals 12 residues. The V end was cut by 6 bases, the J end by 3 bases, with 6 bases between. The CDR3 here is CASRGLNQPQHF. CDR3 DNA: TGTGCCAGCAGGGGGCTCAATCAGCCCCAGCATTTT.

The CDR3 coding sequence is TGTGCCAGCTCACCATTCCAGGGGATTAACACTGAAGCTTTCTTT. It translates to CASSPFQGINTEAFF. The chain is built from TRBV18 and TRBJ1-1; tentative D call: TRBD1 (6 bases). The CDR3 totals 15 residues. CDR1 and CDR2 (germline): KGHSH, LQKENI. V lost 2 bases and J 2 bases, leaving 12 bases between the germline ends.

The V gene is TRBV7-3, the J gene TRBJ2-7; the D gene is possibly TRBD1 (6 bases). Germline V gene sequence: CDR1 SGHTA, CDR2 FQGTGA. The CDR3 spans 14 residues. Trimming took 6 bases from V and 3 from J, leaving 15 bases between them. CDR3 nucleotide sequence: TGTGCCAGCAGTCCCCACCCGGACAGCTACGAGCAGTACTTC. Amino acid sequence: CASSPHPDSYEQYF.

The J gene is TRBJ2-1, the V gene TRBV5-1, with a tentative D call TRBD1 (5 bases). The V and J ends lost 3 bases and 8 bases respectively, with 12 bases between them. The CDR3 consists of 13 residues. Germline V gene data show CDR1 as SGHRS and CDR2 as YFSETQ. In DNA, the CDR3 is TGCGCCAGCAGCTCAGTGACAGACGATGAGCAGTTCTTC. Its translation is CASSSVTDDEQFF.